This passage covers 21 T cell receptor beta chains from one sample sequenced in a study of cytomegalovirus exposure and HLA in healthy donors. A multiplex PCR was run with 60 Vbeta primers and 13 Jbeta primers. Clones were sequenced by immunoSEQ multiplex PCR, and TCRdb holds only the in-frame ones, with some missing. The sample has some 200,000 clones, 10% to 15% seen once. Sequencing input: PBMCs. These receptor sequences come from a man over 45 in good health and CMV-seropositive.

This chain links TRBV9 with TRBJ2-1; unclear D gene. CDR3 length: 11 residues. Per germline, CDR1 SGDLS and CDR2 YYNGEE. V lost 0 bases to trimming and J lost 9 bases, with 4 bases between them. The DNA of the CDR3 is TGTGCCAGCAGCGTAGGTCGTGAGCAGTTCTTC. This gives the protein CASSVGREQFF.

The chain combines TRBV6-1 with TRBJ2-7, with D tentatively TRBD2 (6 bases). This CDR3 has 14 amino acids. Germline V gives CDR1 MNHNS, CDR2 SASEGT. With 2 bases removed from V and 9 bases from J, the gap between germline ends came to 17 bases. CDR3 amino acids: CASSESGRFGGQYV. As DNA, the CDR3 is TGTGCCAGCAGTGAATCCGGGAGATTCGGGGGGCAGTACGTC.

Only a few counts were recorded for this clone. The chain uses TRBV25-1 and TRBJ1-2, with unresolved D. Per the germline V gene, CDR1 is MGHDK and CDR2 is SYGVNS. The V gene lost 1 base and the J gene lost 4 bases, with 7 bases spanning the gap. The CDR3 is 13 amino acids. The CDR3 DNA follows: TGTGCCAGCAGTGAATTGGCAGGCTATGGCTACACCTTC. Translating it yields CASSELAGYGYTF.

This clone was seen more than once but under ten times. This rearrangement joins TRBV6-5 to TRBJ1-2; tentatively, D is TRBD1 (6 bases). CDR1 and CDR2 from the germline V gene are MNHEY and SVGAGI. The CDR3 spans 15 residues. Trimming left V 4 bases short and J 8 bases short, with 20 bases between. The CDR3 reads CASSFSGVGAGGYTF. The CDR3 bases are TGTGCCAGCAGTTTCTCCGGGGTGGGGGCAGGAGGCTACACCTTC.

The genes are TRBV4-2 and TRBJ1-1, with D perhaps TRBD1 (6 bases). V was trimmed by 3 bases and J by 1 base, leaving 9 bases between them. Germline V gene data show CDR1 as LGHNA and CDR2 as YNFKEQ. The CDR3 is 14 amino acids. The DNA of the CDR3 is TGTGCCAGCAGCCACTCGACAGGGAACACTGAAGCTTTCTTT. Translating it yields CASSHSTGNTEAFF.

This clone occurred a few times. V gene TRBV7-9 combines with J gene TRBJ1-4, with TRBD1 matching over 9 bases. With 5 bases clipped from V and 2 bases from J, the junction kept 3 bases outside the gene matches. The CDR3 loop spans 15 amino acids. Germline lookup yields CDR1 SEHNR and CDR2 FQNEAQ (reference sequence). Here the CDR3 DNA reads TGTGCCAGCAGCGTCACAGGGGGCACTAATGAAAAACTGTTTTTT. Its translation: CASSVTGGTNEKLFF.

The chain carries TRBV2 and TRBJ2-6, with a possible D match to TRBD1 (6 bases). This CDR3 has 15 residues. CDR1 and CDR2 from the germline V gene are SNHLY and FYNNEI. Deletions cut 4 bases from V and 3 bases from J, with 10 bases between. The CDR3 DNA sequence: TGTGCCAGCAGTGGAGGGGGTCGTGGGGCCAACGTCCTGACTTTC. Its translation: CASSGGGRGANVLTF.

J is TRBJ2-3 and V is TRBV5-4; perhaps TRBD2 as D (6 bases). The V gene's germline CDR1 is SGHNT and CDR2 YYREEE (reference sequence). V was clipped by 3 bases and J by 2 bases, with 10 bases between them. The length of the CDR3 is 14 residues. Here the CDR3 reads CASSSGLNTDTQYF. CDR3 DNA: TGTGCCAGCAGCTCGGGACTTAACACAGATACGCAGTATTTT.

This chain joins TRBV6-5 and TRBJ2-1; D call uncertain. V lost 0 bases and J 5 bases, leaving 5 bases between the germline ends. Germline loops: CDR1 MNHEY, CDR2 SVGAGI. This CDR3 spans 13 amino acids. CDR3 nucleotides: TGTGCCAGCAGTTACTCGACACACAATGAGCAGTTCTTC. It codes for CASSYSTHNEQFF.

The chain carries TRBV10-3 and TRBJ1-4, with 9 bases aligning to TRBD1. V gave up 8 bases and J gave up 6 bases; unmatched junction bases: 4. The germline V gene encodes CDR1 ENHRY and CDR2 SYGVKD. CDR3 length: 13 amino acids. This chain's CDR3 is CAISGQGHEKLFF. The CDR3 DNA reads TGTGCCATCTCGGGACAGGGACATGAAAAACTGTTTTTT.

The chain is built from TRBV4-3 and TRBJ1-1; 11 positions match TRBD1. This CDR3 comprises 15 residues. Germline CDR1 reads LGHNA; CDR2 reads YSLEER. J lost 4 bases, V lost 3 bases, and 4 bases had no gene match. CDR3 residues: CASSQDRGLITEAFF. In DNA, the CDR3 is TGCGCCAGCAGCCAGGACAGGGGGCTTATCACTGAAGCTTTCTTT.

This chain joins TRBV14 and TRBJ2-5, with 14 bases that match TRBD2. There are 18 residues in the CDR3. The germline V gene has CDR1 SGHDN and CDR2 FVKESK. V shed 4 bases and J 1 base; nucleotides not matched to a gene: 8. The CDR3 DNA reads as TGTGCCAGCAGCCCGGGGACTAGCGGGGGCCTCCTCCAAGAGACCCAGTACTTC. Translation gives CASSPGTSGGLLQETQYF. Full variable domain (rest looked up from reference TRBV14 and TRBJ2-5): EAGVTQFPSHSVIEKGQTVTLRCDPISGHDNLYWYRRVMGKEIKFLLHFVKESKQDESGMPNNRFLAERTGGTYSTLKVQPAELEDSGVYFCASSPGTSGGLLQETQYFGPGTRLLVL.

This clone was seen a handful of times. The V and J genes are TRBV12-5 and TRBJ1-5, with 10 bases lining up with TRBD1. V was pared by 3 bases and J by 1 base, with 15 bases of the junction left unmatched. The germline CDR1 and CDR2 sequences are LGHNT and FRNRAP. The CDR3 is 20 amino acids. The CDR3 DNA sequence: TGTGCTAGTGGTTTAATAAGGGCGACAGGGGGCCCGCGGAGCAATCAGCCCCAGCATTTT. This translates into CASGLIRATGGPRSNQPQHF.

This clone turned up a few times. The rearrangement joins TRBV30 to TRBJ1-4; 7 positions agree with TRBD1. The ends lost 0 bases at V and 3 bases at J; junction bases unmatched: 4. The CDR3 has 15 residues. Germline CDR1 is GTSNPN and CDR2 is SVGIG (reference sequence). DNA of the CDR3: TGTGCCTGGAGTGTAAAGGGGGCCTCTAATGAAAAACTGTTTTTT. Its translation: CAWSVKGASNEKLFF.

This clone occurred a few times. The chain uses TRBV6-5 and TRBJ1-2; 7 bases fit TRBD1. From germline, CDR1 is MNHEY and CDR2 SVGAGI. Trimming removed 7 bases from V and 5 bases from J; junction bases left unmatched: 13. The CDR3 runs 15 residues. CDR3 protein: CASTQGESGYYGYTF. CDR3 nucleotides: TGTGCCAGCACCCAGGGGGAATCCGGGTATTATGGCTACACCTTC.

In DNA form, the CDR3 reads TGCGCCAGCAGCCAAGAACCTGGGACAAGGGCTTCACCCCTCCACTTT. It is translated as CASSQEPGTRASPLHF. This chain uses TRBV4-3 with TRBJ1-6, with a weak D call TRBD1 (6 bases). This CDR3 has 16 residues. The V end lost 0 bases, the J end lost 9 bases, and 15 bases lay between the germline ends. The germline V gene has CDR1 LGHNA and CDR2 YSLEER.

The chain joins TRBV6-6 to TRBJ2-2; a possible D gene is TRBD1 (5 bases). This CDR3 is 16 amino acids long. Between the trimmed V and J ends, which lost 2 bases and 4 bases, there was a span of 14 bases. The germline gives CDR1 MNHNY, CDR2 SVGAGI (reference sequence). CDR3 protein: CASSYIGELFTGELFF. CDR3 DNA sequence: TGTGCCAGCAGTTACATAGGGGAACTCTTCACCGGGGAGCTGTTTTTT.

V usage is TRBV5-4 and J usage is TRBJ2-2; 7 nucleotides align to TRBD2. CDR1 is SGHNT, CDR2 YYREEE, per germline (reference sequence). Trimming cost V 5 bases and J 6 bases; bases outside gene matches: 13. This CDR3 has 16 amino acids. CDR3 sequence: CASRPKPAGIAGELFF. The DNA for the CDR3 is TGTGCCAGCAGGCCGAAACCAGCGGGAATTGCCGGGGAGCTGTTTTTT.

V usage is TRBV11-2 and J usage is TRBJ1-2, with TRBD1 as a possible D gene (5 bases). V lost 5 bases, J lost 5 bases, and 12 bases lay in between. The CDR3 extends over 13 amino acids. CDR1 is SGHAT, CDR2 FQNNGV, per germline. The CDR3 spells CASSLAEGYGYTF. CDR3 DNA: TGTGCCAGCAGCCTAGCGGAGGGGTATGGCTACACCTTC.

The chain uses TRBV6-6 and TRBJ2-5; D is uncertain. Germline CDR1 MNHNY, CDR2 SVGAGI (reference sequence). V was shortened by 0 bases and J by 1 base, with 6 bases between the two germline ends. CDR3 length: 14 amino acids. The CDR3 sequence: CASSYSGSQETQYF. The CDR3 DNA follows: TGTGCCAGCAGTTACTCGGGCAGCCAAGAGACCCAGTACTTC.

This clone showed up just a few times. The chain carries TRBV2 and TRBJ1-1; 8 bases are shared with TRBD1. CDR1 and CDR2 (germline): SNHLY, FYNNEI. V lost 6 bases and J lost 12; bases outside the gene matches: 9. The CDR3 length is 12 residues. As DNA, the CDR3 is TGTGCCAGCAGGCCCAACAGGGGGAGACCTTTCTTT. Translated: CASRPNRGRPFF.